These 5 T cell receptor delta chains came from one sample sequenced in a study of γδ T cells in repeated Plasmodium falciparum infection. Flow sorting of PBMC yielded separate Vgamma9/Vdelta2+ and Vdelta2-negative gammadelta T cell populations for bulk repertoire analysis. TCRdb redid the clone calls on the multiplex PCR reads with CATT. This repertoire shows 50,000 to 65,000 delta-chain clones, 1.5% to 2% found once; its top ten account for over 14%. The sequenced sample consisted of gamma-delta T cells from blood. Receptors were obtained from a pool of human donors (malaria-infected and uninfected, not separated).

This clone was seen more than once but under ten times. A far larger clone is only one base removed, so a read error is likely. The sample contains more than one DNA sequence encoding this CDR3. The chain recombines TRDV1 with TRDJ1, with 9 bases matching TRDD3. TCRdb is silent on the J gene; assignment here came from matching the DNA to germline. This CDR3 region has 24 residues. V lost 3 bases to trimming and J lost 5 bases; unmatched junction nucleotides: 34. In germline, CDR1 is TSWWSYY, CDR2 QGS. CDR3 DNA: TGTGCTCTTGGGGATCCCGGACGCCTTCCCCGGTCCGGGGGATACCCTCGACACCGGGATAAACTCATCTTT. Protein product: CALGDPGRLPRSGGYPRHRDKLIF.

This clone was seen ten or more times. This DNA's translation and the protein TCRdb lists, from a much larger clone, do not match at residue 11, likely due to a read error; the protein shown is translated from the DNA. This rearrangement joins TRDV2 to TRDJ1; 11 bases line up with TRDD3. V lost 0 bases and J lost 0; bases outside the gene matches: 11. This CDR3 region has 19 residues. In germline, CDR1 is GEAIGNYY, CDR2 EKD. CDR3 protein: CACDTVPGGYPTYTDKLIF. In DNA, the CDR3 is TGTGCCTGTGACACCGTGCCTGGGGGATACCCCACGTACACCGATAAACTCATCTTT.

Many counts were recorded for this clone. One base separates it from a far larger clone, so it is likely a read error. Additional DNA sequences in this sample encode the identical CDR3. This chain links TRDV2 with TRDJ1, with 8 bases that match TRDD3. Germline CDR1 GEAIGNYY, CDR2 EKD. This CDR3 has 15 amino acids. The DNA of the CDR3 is TGTGCCTGTGACGTACTGGGGGTTTACACAGATAAACTCATCTTT. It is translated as CACDVLGVYTDKLIF.

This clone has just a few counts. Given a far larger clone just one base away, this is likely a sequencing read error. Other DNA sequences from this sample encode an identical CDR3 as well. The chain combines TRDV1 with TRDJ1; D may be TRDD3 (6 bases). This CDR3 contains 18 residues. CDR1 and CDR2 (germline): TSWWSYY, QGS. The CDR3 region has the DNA TGTGCTCTTGGGGAACAACTACGATGGGGATCGTACACCGATAAGCTCATCTTT. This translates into CALGEQLRWGSYTDKLIF.

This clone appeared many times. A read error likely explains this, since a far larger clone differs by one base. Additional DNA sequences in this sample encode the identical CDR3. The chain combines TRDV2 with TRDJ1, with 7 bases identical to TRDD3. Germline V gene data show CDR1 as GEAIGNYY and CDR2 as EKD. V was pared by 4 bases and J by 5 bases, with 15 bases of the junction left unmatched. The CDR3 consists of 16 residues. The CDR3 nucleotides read TGTGCCTGTGAACCTGCGGCCAAGTGGGGGAGAGATAAACTCATCTTT. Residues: CACEPAAKWGRDKLIF.